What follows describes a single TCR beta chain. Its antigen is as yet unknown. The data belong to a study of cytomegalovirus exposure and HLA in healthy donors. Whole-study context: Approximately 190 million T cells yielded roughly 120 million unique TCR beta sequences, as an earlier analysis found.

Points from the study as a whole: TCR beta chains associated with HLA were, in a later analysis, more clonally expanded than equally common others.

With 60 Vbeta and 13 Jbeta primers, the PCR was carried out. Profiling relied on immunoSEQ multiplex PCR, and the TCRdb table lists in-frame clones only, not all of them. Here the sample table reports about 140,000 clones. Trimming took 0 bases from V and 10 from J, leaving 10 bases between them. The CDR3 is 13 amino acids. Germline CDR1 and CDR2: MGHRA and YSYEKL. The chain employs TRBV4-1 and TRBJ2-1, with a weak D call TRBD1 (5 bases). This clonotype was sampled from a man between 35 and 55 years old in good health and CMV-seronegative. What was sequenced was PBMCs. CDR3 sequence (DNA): TGCGCCAGCAGCCAAGATCTCAGGGCCGAGCAGTTCTTC. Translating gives CASSQDLRAEQFF.